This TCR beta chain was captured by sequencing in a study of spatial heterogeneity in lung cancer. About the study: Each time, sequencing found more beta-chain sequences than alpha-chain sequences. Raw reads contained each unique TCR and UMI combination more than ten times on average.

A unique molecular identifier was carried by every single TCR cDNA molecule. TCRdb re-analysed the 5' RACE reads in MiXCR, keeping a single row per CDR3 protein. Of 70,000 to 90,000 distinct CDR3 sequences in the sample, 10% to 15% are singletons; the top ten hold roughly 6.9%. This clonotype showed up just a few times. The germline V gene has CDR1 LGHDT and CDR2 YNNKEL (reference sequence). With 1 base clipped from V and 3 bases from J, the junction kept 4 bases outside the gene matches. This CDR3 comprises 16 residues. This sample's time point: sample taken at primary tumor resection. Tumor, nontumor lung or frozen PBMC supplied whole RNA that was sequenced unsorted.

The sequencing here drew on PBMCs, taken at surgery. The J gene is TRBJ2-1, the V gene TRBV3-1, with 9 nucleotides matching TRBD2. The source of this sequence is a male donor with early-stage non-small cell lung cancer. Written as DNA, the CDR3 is TGTGCCAGCAGCCAAGGGCAACTAGCGGGCTACAATGAGCAGTTCTTC. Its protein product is CASSQGQLAGYNEQFF.